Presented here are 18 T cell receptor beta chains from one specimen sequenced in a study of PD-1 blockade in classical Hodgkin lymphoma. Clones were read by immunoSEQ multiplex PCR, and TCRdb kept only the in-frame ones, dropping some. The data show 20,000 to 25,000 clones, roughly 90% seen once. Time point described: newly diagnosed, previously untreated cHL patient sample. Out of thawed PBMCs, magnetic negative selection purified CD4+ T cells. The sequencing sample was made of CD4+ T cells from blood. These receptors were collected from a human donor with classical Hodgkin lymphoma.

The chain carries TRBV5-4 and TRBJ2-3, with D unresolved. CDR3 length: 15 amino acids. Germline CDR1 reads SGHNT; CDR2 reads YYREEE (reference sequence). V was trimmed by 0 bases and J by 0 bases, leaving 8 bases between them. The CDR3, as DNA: TGTGCCAGCAGCTTGGGGCAGGTGAGCACAGATACGCAGTATTTT. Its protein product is CASSLGQVSTDTQYF.

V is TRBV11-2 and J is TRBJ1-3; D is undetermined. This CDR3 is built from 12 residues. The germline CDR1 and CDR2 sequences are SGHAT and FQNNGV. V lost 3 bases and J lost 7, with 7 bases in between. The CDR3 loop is CASSFSENTIYF. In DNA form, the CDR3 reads TGTGCCAGCAGCTTTTCCGAGAACACCATATATTTT.

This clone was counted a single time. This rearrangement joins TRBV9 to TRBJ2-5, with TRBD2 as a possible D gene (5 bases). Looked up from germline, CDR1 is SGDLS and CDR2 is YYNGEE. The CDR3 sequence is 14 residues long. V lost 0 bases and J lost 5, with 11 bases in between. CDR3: CASSVGPTGETQYF. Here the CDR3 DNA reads TGTGCCAGCAGCGTAGGACCGACGGGGGAGACCCAGTACTTC.

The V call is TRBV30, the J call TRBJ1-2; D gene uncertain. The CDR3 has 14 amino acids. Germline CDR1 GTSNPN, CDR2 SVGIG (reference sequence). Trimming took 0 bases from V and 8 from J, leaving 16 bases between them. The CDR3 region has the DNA TGTGCCTGGAGTGTCCGAATAACGTCGGAGGGCTACACCTTC. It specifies CAWSVRITSEGYTF.

The CDR3 spells CSAIGNEQFF. As DNA, the CDR3 is TGCAGCGCCATCGGGAATGAGCAGTTCTTC. The chain is built from TRBV20-1 and TRBJ2-1; D gene ambiguous. This CDR3 contains 10 residues. Germline V gene lookup returns CDR1 DFQATT and CDR2 SNEGSKA (reference sequence).

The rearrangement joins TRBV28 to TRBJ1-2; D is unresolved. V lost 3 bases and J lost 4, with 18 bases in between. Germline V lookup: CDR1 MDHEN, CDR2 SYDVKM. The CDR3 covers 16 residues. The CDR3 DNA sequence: TGTGCCAGCAGTTTTTCCTTCGGCAGGTATGGCTATGGCTACACCTTC. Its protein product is CASSFSFGRYGYGYTF.

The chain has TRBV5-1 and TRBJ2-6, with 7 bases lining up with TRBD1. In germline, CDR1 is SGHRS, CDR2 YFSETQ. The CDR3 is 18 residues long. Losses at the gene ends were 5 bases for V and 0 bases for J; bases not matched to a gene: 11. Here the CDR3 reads CASSSFGQASSGANVLTF. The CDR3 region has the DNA TGCGCCAGCAGTTCTTTTGGACAGGCGAGCTCTGGGGCCAACGTCCTGACTTTC.

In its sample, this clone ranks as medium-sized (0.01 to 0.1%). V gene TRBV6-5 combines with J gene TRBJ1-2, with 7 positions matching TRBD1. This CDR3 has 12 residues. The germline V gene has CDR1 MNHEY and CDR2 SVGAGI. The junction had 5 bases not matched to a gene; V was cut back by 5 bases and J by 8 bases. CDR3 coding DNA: TGTGCCAGCAGTGACAGGGTCTGGGGCTACACCTTC. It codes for CASSDRVWGYTF.

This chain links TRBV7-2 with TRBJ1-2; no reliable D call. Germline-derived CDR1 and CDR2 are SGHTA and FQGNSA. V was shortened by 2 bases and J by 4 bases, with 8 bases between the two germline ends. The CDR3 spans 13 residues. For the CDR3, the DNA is TGTGCCAGCAGCTTATTTGGCTCCTATGGCTACACCTTC. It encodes CASSLFGSYGYTF.

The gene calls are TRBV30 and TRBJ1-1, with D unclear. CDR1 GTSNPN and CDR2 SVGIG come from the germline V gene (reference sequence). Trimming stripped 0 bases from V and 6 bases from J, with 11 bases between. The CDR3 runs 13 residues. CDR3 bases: TGTGCCTGGAGTGTACGCTCGGCTCCTGAAGCTTTCTTT. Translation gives CAWSVRSAPEAFF. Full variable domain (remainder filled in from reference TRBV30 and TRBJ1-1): SQTIHQWPATLVQPVGSPLSLECTVEGTSNPNLYWYRQAAGRGLQLLFYSVGIGQISSEVPQNLSASRPQDRQFILSSKKLLLSDSGFYLCAWSVRSAPEAFFGQGTRLTVV.

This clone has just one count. The CDR3 DNA follows: TGTGCCAGCAGCCCCCCCTTAGGCCGCGAGCAGTACTTC. As protein: CASSPPLGREQYF. The chain carries TRBV7-9 and TRBJ2-7; D gene unclear. The CDR3 is made up of 13 amino acids. Trimming stripped 5 bases from V and 6 bases from J, with 14 bases between. From germline, CDR1 is SEHNR and CDR2 FQNEAQ (reference sequence). Variable domain in full (rest from reference TRBV7-9 and TRBJ2-7): DTGVSQNPRHKITKRGQNVTFRCDPISEHNRLYWYRQTLGQGPEFLTYFQNEAQLEKSRLLSDRFSAERPKGSFSTLEIQRTEQGDSAMYLCASSPPLGREQYFGPGTRLTVT.

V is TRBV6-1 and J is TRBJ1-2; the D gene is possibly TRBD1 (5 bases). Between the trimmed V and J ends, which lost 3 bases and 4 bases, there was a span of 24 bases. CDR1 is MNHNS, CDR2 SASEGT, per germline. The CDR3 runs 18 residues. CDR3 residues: CASSEGGGRYIIGYGYTF. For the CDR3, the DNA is TGTGCCAGCAGTGAGGGGGGGGGACGCTATATAATCGGCTATGGCTACACCTTC.

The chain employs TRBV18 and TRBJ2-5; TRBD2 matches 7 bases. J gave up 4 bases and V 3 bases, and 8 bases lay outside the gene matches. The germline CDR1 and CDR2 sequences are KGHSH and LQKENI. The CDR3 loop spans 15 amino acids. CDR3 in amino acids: CASSPRTSVGETQYF. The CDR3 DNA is TGTGCCAGCTCACCCCGGACTAGTGTGGGAGAGACCCAGTACTTC.

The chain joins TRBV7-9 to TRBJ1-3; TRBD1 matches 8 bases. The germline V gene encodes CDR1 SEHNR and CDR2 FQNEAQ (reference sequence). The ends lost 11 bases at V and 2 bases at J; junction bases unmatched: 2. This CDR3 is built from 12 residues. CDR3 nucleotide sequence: TGTGCCGGGACAGGTCCTGGAAACACCATATATTTT. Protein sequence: CAGTGPGNTIYF.

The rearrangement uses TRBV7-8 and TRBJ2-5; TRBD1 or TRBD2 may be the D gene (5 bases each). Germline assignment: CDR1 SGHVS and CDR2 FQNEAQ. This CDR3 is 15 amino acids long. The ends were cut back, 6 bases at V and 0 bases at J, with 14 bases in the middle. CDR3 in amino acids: CASSRGPGNQETQYF. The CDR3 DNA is TGTGCCAGCAGTAGGGGCCCGGGGAACCAAGAGACCCAGTACTTC.

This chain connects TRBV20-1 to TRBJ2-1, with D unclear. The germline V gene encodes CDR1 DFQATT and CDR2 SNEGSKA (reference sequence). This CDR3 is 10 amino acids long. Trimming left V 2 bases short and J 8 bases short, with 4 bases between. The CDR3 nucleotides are TGCAGTGCTAGAAGGGATGAGCAGTTCTTC. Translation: CSARRDEQFF.

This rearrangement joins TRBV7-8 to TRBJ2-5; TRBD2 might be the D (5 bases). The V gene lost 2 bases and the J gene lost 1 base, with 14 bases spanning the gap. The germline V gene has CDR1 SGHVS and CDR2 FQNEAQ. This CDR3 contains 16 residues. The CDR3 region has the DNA TGTGCCAGCAGCTTACGTCTGGCGGGCTTCCAAGAGACCCAGTACTTC. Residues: CASSLRLAGFQETQYF.

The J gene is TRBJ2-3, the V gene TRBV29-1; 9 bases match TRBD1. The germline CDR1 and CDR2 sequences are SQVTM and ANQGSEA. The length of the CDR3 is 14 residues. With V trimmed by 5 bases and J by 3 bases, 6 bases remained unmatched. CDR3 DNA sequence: TGCAGCGTTTTCGCCGGGACAGGGACAGATACGCAGTATTTT. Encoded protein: CSVFAGTGTDTQYF.